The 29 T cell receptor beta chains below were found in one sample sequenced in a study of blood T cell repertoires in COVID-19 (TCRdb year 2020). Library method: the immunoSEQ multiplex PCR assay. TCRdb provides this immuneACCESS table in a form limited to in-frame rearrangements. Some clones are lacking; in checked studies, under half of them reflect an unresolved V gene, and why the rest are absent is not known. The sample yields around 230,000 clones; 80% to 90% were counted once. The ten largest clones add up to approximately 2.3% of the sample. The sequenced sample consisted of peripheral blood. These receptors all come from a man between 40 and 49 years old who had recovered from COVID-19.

Written as DNA, the CDR3 is TGTGCCAGCAGCTCATTCAGCCAGGGGGCAAGTGAGCAGTACTTC. Translated: CASSSFSQGASEQYF. The V gene is TRBV5-4, the J gene TRBJ2-7; 8 positions match TRBD1. Germline trimming cut 3 bases from V and 7 bases from J; bases unmatched to any gene: 12. Germline CDR1 and CDR2: SGHNT and YYREEE (reference sequence). CDR3 size: 15 residues.

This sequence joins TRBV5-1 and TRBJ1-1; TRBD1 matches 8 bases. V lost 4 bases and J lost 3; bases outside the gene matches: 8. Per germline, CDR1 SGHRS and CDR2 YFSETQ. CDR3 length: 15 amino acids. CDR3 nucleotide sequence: TGCGCCAGCAGCCGAAACCCGGGACAGGACACTGAAGCTTTCTTT. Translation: CASSRNPGQDTEAFF.

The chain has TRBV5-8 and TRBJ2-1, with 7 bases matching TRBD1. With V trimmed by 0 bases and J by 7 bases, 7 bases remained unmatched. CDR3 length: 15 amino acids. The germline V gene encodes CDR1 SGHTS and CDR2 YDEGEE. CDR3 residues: CASSLEGGEWNEQFF. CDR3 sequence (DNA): TGTGCCAGCAGCTTGGAAGGGGGCGAGTGGAATGAGCAGTTCTTC.

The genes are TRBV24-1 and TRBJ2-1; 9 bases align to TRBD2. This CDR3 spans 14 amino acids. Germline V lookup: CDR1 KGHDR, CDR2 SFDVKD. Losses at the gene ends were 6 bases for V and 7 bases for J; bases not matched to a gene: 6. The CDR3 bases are TGTGCCACCAGTTCCCCTAGCGGGAAGAATGAGCAGTTCTTC. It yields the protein CATSSPSGKNEQFF.

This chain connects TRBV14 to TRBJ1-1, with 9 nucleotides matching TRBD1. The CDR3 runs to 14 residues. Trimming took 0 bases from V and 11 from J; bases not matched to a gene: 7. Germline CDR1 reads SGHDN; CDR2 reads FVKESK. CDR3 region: CASSQEGTGILAFF. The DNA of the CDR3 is TGTGCCAGCAGCCAAGAGGGGACAGGGATTCTGGCTTTCTTT.

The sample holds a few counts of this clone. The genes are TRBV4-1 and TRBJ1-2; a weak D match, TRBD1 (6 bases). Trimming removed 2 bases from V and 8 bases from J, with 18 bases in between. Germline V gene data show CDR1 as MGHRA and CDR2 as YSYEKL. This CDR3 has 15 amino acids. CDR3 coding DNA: TGCGCCAGCAGCCAAACAGGGACGTTAAACCAGGGCTACACCTTC. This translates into CASSQTGTLNQGYTF.

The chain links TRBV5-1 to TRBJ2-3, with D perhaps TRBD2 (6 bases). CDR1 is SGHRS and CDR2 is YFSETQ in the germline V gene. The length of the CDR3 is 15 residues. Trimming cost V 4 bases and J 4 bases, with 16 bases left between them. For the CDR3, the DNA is TGCGCCAGCAGCGGGCTCGGGAGCGCCGCAGATACGCAGTATTTT. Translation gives CASSGLGSAADTQYF.

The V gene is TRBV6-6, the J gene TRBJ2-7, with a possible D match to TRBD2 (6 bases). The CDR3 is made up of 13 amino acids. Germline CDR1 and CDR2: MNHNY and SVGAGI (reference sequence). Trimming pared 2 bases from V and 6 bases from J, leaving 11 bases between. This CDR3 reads CASSYRDSLEQYF. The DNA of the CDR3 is TGTGCCAGCAGTTACAGGGACTCCCTCGAGCAGTACTTC.

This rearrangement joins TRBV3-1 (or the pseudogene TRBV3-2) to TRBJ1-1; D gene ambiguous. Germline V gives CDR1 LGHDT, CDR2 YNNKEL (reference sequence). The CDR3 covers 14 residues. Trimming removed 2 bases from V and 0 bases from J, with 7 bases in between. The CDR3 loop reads CASSQPGMNTEAFF. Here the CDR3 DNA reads TGTGCCAGCAGCCAACCGGGAATGAACACTGAAGCTTTCTTT.

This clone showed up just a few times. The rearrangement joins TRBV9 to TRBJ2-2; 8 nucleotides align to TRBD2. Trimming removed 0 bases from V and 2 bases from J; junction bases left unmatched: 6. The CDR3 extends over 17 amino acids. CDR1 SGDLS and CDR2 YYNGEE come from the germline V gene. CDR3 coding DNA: TGTGCCAGCAGCGTAGACCCGGGAGGGAGCAACACCGGGGAGCTGTTTTTT. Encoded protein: CASSVDPGGSNTGELFF. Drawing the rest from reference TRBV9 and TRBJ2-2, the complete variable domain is DSGVTQTPKHLITATGQRVTLRCSPRSGDLSVYWYQQSLDQGLQFLIQYYNGEERAKGNILERFSAQQFPDLHSELNLSSLELGDSALYFCASSVDPGGSNTGELFFGEGSRLTVL.

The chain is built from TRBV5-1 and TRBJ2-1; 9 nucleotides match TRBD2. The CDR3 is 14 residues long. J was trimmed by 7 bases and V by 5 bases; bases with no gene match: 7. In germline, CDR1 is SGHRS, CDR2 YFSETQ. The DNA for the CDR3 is TGCGCCAGCAGTCGTGCGGGGGGGCGAAATGAGCAGTTCTTC. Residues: CASSRAGGRNEQFF.

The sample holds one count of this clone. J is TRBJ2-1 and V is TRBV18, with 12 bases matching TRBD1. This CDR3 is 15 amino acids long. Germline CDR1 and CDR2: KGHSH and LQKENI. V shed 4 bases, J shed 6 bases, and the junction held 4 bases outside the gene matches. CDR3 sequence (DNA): TGTGCCAGCTCACGGGGACAGGGGGCTGGCAATGAGCAGTTCTTC. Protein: CASSRGQGAGNEQFF.

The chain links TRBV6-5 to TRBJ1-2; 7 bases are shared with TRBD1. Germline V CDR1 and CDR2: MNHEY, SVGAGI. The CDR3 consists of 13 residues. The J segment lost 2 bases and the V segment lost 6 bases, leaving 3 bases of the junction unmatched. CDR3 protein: CASSGGQNYGYTF. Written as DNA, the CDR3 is TGTGCCAGCAGCGGGGGACAGAACTATGGCTACACCTTC.

The CDR3 coding sequence is TGTGCCACCCGGGAGGGGGTGAGCACAGATACGCAGTATTTT. It is translated as CATREGVSTDTQYF. The V gene is TRBV7-2, the J gene TRBJ2-3; 8 nucleotides agree with TRBD2. Germline V lookup: CDR1 SGHTA, CDR2 FQGNSA. J gave up 0 bases and V 10 bases, and 6 bases lay outside the gene matches. This CDR3 has 14 residues.

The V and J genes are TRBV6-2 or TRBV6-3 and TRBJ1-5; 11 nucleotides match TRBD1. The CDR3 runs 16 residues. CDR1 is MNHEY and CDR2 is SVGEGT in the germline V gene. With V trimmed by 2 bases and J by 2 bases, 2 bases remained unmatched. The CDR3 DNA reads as TGTGCCAGCAGTTACCGGACAGGGGGCGGCAATCAGCCCCAGCATTTT. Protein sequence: CASSYRTGGGNQPQHF.

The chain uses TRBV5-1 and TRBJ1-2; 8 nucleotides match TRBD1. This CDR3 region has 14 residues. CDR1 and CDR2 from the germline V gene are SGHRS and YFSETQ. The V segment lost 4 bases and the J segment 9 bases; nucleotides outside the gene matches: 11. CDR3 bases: TGCGCCAGCAGCGGCCAAGGACAGGGAGGTAGCTACACCTTC. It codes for CASSGQGQGGSYTF.

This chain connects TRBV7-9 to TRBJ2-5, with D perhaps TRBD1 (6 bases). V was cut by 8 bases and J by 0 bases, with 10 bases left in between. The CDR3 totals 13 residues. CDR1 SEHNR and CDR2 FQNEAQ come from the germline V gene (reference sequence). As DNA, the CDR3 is TGTGCCAGCCGACAGGCCAACCAAGAGACCCAGTACTTC. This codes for CASRQANQETQYF.

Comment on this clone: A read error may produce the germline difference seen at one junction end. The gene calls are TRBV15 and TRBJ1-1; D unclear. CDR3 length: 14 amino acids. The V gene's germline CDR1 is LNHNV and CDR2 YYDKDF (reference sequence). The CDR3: CATRVGRPNTEAFF. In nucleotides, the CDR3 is TGTGCCACCAGGGTGGGCCGGCCGAACACTGAAGCTTTTTTT.

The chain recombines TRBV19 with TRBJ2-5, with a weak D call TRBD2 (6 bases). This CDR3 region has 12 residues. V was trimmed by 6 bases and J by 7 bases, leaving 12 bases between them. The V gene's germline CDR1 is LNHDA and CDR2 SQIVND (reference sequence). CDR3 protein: CASSVPGGTQYF. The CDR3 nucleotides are TGTGCCAGTAGCGTGCCCGGGGGGACCCAGTACTTC. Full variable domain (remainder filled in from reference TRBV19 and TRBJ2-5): DGGITQSPKYLFRKEGQNVTLSCEQNLNHDAMYWYRQDPGQGLRLIYYSQIVNDFQKGDIAEGYSVSREKKESFPLTVTSAQKNPTAFYLCASSVPGGTQYFGPGTRLLVL.

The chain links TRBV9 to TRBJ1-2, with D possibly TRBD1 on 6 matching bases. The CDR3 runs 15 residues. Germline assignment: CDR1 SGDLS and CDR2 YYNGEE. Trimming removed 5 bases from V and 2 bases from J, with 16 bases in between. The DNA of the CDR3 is TGTGCCAGCAGTAGGGGGTCGGGTTCGAACTATGGCTACACCTTC. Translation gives CASSRGSGSNYGYTF.

CDR3 in amino acids: CASSSRQGGNEKLFF. CDR3 DNA: TGTGCCAGCAGCTCAAGACAGGGCGGGAATGAAAAACTGTTTTTT. The chain employs TRBV7-2 and TRBJ1-4; the match to TRBD1 covers 7 bases. Trimming at V came to 4 bases and at J to 5 bases, leaving 7 bases not matched to a gene. Looked up from germline, CDR1 is SGHTA and CDR2 is FQGNSA. The CDR3 covers 15 residues.

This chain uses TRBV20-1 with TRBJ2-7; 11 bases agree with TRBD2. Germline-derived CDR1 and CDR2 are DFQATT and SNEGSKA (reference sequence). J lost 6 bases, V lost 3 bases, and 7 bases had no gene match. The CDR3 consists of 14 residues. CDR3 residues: CSASVVAGGREQYF. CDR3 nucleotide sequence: TGCAGTGCTAGTGTGGTAGCGGGAGGGCGCGAGCAGTACTTC.

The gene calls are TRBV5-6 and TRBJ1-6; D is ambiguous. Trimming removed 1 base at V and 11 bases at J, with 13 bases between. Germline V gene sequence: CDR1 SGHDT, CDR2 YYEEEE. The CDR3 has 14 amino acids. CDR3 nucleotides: TGTGCCAGCAGCTTGAATCGCGGATCTACACCCCTCCACTTT. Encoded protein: CASSLNRGSTPLHF.

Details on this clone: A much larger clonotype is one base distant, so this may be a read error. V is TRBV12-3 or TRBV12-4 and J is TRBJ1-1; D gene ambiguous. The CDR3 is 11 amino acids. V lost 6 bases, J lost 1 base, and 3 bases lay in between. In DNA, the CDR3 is TGTGCCAGCAGCCAGAACACTGAAGCTTTCTTT. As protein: CASSQNTEAFF.

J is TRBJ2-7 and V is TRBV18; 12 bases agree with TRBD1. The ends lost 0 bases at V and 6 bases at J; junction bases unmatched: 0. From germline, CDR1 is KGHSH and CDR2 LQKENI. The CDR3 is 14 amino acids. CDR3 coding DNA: TGTGCCAGCTCACCACCGGGACAGGGGGCCGAGCAGTACTTC. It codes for CASSPPGQGAEQYF.

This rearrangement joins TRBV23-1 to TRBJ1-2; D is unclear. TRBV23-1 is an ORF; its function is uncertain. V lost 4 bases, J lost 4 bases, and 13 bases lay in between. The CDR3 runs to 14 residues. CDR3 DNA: TGCGCCAGCAGTCCAGAAGTGGGCTGCTATGGCTACACCTTC. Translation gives CASSPEVGCYGYTF.

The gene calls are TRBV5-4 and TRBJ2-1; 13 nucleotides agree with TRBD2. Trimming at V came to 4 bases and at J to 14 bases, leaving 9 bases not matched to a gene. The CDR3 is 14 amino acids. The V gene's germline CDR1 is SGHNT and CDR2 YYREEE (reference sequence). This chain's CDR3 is CASSPDRTSGGKFF. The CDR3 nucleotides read TGTGCCAGCAGCCCCGACCGGACTAGCGGGGGTAAGTTCTTC.

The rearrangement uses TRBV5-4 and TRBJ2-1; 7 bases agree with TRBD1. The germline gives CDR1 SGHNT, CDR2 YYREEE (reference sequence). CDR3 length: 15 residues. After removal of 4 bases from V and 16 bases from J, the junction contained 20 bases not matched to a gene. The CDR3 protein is CASSRETGFSSGFFF. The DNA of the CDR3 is TGTGCCAGCAGCCGCGAGACAGGGTTTAGCTCTGGGTTTTTCTTC.

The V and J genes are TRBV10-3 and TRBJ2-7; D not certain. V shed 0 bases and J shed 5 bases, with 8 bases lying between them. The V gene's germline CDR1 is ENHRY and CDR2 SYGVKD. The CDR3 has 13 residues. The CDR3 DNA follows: TGTGCCATCAGTGAGTCGACTCGGAACGAGCAGTACTTC. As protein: CAISESTRNEQYF.